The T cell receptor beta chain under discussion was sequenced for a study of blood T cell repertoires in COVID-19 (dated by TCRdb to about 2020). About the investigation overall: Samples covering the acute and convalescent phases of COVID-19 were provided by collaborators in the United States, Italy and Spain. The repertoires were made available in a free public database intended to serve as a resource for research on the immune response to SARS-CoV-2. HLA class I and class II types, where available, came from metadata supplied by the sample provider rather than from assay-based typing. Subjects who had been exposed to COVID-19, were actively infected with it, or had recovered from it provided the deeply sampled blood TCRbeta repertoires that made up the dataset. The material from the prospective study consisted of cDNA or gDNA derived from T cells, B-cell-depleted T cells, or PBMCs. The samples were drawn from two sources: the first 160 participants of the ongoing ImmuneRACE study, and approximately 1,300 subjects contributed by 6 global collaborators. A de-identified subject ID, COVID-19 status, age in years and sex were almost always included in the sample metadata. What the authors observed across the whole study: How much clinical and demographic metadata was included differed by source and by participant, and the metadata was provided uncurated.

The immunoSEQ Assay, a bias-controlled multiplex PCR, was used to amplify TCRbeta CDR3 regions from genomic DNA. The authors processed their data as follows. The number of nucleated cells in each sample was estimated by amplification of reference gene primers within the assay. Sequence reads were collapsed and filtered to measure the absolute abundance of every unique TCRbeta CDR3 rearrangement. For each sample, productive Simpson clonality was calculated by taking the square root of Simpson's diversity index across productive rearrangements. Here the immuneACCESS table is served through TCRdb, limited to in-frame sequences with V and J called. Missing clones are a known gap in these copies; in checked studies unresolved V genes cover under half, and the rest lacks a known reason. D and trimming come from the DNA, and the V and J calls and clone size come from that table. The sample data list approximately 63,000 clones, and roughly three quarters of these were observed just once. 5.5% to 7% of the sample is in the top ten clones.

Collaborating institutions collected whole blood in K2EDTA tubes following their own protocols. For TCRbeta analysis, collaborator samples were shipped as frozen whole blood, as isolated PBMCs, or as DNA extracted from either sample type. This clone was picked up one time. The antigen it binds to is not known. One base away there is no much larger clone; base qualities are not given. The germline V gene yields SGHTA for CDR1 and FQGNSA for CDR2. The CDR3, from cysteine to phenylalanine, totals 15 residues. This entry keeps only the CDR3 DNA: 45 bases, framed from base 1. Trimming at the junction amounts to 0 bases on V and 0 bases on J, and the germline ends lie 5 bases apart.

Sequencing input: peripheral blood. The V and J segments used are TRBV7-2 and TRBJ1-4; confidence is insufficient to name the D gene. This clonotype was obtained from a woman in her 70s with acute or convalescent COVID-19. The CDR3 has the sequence CASSLALATNEKLFF. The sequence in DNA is TGTGCCAGCAGCTTAGCGCTAGCAACTAATGAAAAACTGTTTTTT.